One sample yielded the 15 T cell receptor beta chains listed below, sequenced in a study of T-cell memory formation after mild COVID-19. TCRdb analysed the 5' RACE reads with MiXCR anew, one entry per CDR3 protein. The sample comprises about 470,000 distinct CDR3 sequences, over 15% of which are singletons, and roughly an eighth rests with the top ten. The material sequenced was PBMCs or a T cell subset sorted from them (not recorded which). The source is an adult woman who had mild COVID-19 (a few samples of this study predate the infection). Cell type and time point are not known.

The V and J genes are TRBV12-3 or TRBV12-4 and TRBJ2-5; 11 bases map to TRBD2. After removal of 4 bases from V and 4 bases from J, the junction contained 2 bases not matched to a gene. This CDR3 is built from 14 residues. The CDR3 is CASSSTSGRETQYF. The CDR3 coding sequence is TGTGCCAGCAGTTCCACTAGCGGGAGAGAGACCCAGTACTTC.

This chain connects TRBV5-6 to TRBJ2-7; 15 positions match TRBD2. Germline CDR1 and CDR2: SGHDT and YYEEEE. With 2 bases clipped from V and 1 base from J, the junction kept 4 bases outside the gene matches. The CDR3 contains 17 residues. The CDR3 DNA reads TGTGCCAGCAGCTTCGGACTAGCGGGAGGGCTTTCCTACGAGCAGTACTTC. Residues: CASSFGLAGGLSYEQYF.

This clonotype has a handful of counts. The chain joins TRBV5-4 to TRBJ1-1; D gene ambiguous. Trimming removed 4 bases at V and 0 bases at J, with 16 bases between. The germline gives CDR1 SGHNT, CDR2 YYREEE (reference sequence). The CDR3 covers 16 residues. The CDR3 coding sequence is TGTGCCAGCAGCCTCACCGCGCGCAGCGTGAACACTGAAGCTTTCTTT. It is translated as CASSLTARSVNTEAFF.

The chain employs TRBV18 and TRBJ2-5; D is undetermined. Germline V gene data show CDR1 as KGHSH and CDR2 as LQKENI. The CDR3 runs to 14 residues. Trimming removed 0 bases from V and 5 bases from J, with 10 bases in between. The DNA for the CDR3 is TGTGCCAGCTCACCACCGATGGGCAAGGAGACCCAGTACTTC. Its protein is CASSPPMGKETQYF.

This clonotype was observed many times. V gene TRBV5-1 combines with J gene TRBJ2-1; perhaps TRBD2 as D (6 bases). Germline values: CDR1 SGHRS, CDR2 YFSETQ. The V end was cut by 6 bases, the J end by 7 bases, with 14 bases between. The CDR3 has 13 residues. The CDR3 DNA sequence: TGCGCCAGCAAACGGGAGAACACGAATGAGCAGTTCTTC. The encoded protein is CASKRENTNEQFF.

In this sample, this clonotype turned up many times. The chain is built from TRBV12-3 or TRBV12-4 and TRBJ2-7; 11 bases fit TRBD1. The CDR3 is made up of 13 amino acids. J lost 9 bases, V lost 6 bases, and 7 bases had no gene match. The CDR3 DNA reads TGTGCCAGCAGCCCTGGACAGGGGGCAGGGCAGTACTTC. As protein: CASSPGQGAGQYF.

This chain joins TRBV12-3 or TRBV12-4 and TRBJ1-2, with D unclear. There are 15 residues in the CDR3. The V end was cut by 2 bases, the J end by 2 bases, with 12 bases between. CDR3 coding DNA: TGTGCCAGCAGTTTATTTCGCGGACGGAACTATGGCTACACCTTC. The encoded protein is CASSLFRGRNYGYTF.

This clonotype showed up many times. V usage is TRBV7-2 and J usage is TRBJ1-1; TRBD1 might be the D (6 bases). CDR1 is SGHTA, CDR2 FQGNSA, per germline. V lost 1 base and J lost 0, with 12 bases in between. This CDR3 comprises 16 residues. This CDR3 reads CASSLGGPTMNTEAFF. The CDR3 nucleotides are TGTGCCAGCAGCTTAGGGGGGCCTACTATGAACACTGAAGCTTTCTTT.

J is TRBJ2-7 and V is TRBV4-3; 9 bases are a match to TRBD1. The germline CDR1 and CDR2 sequences are LGHNA and YSLEER. V lost 6 bases to trimming and J lost 5 bases; unmatched junction nucleotides: 11. This CDR3 spans 15 amino acids. The CDR3 sequence is CASSNRTGVSNEQYF. CDR3 in DNA: TGCGCCAGCAGTAACCGGACAGGGGTTAGCAACGAGCAGTACTTC.

The chain uses TRBV10-3 and TRBJ2-5, with TRBD2 as a possible D gene (6 bases). This CDR3 spans 18 amino acids. V gave up 0 bases and J gave up 2 bases, with 19 bases separating them. The germline CDR1 and CDR2 sequences are ENHRY and SYGVKD. The CDR3 here is CAISESIVRPGTQETQYF. The DNA for the CDR3 is TGTGCCATCAGTGAGTCGATCGTACGGCCCGGGACTCAAGAGACCCAGTACTTC.

The chain links TRBV2 to TRBJ2-1; 11 nucleotides align to TRBD2. The germline V gene has CDR1 SNHLY and CDR2 FYNNEI. The CDR3 spans 15 residues. With V trimmed by 6 bases and J by 4 bases, 5 bases remained unmatched. The CDR3 here is CASSVLAGVYNEQFF. The DNA for the CDR3 is TGTGCCAGCAGCGTACTAGCGGGGGTGTACAATGAGCAGTTCTTC.

The chain carries TRBV20-1 and TRBJ2-7; tentative D call: TRBD1 (6 bases). Trimming stripped 5 bases from V and 0 bases from J, with 8 bases between. CDR1 and CDR2 from the germline V gene are DFQATT and SNEGSKA (reference sequence). The CDR3 sequence is 12 residues long. DNA for the CDR3: TGCAGTGCTCCAGGGGACTCCTACGAGCAGTACTTC. It is translated as CSAPGDSYEQYF.

This chain connects TRBV20-1 to TRBJ2-7; D might be TRBD1 (5 bases). Germline V CDR1 and CDR2: DFQATT, SNEGSKA (reference sequence). The CDR3 totals 12 residues. V gave up 3 bases and J gave up 4 bases, with 10 bases separating them. The CDR3 sequence: CSASAAGYEQYF. As DNA, the CDR3 is TGCAGTGCTAGTGCCGCAGGGTACGAGCAGTACTTC.

The gene calls are TRBV18 and TRBJ2-2, with no clear D. The CDR3 is 13 residues long. V lost 5 bases and J 5 bases, leaving 9 bases between the germline ends. The germline V gene encodes CDR1 KGHSH and CDR2 LQKENI. CDR3 protein: CASSASVTGELFF. CDR3 sequence (DNA): TGTGCCAGCTCAGCGAGTGTGACCGGGGAGCTGTTTTTT.

This clonotype turned up a few times. The V and J genes are TRBV5-5 and TRBJ2-1; tentatively, D is TRBD2 (5 bases). V lost 5 bases and J lost 0, with 15 bases in between. CDR1 SGHKS and CDR2 YYEKEE come from the germline V gene (reference sequence). The CDR3 extends over 16 amino acids. The CDR3 spells CASRISGTRSYNEQFF. In nucleotides, the CDR3 is TGTGCCAGCAGGATCAGCGGAACCCGCTCCTACAATGAGCAGTTCTTC.